This T cell receptor (beta chain) came from a study of T-cell reconstitution after alpha-beta-depleted transplantation in children. Study findings and constraints: The origin of alpha-beta T cells about two months after transplant was reportedly several hundred expanded graft clones.

This CDR3 is 13 amino acids long. The junction had 6 bases not matched to a gene; V was cut back by 3 bases and J by 10 bases. The germline V gene has CDR1 ENHRY and CDR2 SYGVKD. Researchers prepared the TCRbeta library using unique molecular identifiers, the study reports. TCRdb independently ran MiXCR on the PCR reads; one entry per CDR3 protein. This table has 210,000 or so distinct CDR3 sequences, about 11% appearing once. The table lists this clonotype with many counts. Its target is unknown. This receptor was identified in a child under two years old with acute myeloid leukemia, due to receive a stem cell transplant. The chain uses TRBV10-3 and TRBJ2-3, with 8 bases lining up with TRBD1. The sample consisted of PBMCs, taken before TCRalphabeta/CD19-depleted stem cell transplant. CDR3 sequence (DNA): TGTGCCATCAGTGAACACCCGGGACAGGCGCAGTATTTT. Translation: CAISEHPGQAQYF.